This T cell receptor beta chain was sequenced during a study of blood T cell repertoires in COVID-19. Study overall: Acute and convalescent COVID-19 specimens originated in the United States, Italy and Spain. PBMCs, B-cell-depleted T cells, or T cells provided the cDNA or gDNA that made up the material.

Germline CDR1 MNHEY, CDR2 SVGEGT. V lost 2 bases and J 4 bases, leaving 17 bases between the germline ends. There are 16 residues in the CDR3. Original data processing: Reference gene primer amplification in the assay estimated nucleated cell counts. Profiled with immunoSEQ multiplex PCR; TCRdb holds only in-frame clones, not every one. V and J calls and clone size are copied from that table; D and trimming were computed from the DNA. The data show about 310,000 clones, about nine tenths seen once. The receptor was isolated from a man between 45 and 60 years old with active or convalescent COVID-19. The specimen was peripheral blood. V gene TRBV6-2 or TRBV6-3 combines with J gene TRBJ1-2; D unresolved. CDR3 amino acids: CASSYGQTDPLYGYTF. CDR3 DNA sequence: TGTGCCAGCAGTTACGGGCAGACCGACCCCCTCTATGGCTACACCTTC.